This T cell receptor (beta chain) was sequenced in a study of blood T cell repertoires in COVID-19. Study as a whole: PBMCs, B-cell-depleted T cells, or T cells provided the cDNA or gDNA that made up the material.

V was clipped by 4 bases and J by 5 bases, with 12 bases between them. From germline, CDR1 is LGHDT and CDR2 YNNKEL (reference sequence). This CDR3 has 13 amino acids. Measured with immunoSEQ multiplex PCR; TCRdb has only the in-frame clones, and not every one. Of 110,000 to 150,000 clones detected, roughly 84% appear once; the ten largest clones hold approximately 8%. The chain uses TRBV3-1 (or the pseudogene TRBV3-2) and TRBJ2-7; D is possibly TRBD1 (5 bases). What was sequenced was peripheral blood. This TCR was sampled from a woman aged 55-70 years with acute or convalescent COVID-19. This CDR3 is CASSPRVIDEQYF. The CDR3 DNA is TGTGCCAGCAGCCCCAGGGTGATCGACGAGCAGTACTTC.